This T cell receptor beta chain was recovered during a study of early T cells in non-severe SARS-CoV-2 infection. J gave up 2 bases and V 0 bases, and 4 bases lay outside the gene matches. CDR3 length: 17 amino acids. Germline-derived CDR1 and CDR2 are SGHRS and YFSETQ. TCRdb passed the 5' RACE reads through MiXCR, listing each CDR3 protein once. This sample has over 95,000 distinct CDR3 sequences, with roughly 15% found just once. This clonotype was seen more than once but under ten times. The rearrangement uses TRBV5-1 and TRBJ2-5; 13 bases map to TRBD2. The sample consisted of whole blood. The TCR sequence derives from an adult who was a healthcare worker with PCR-confirmed SARS-CoV-2 infection or an uninfected control (not recorded which). This CDR3 is CASSLAGLAGAQETQYF. Here the CDR3 DNA reads TGCGCCAGCAGCTTGGCCGGACTAGCGGGAGCGCAAGAGACCCAGTACTTC. The complete variable domain, with remaining parts taken from reference TRBV5-1 and TRBJ2-5, reads KAGVTQTPRYLIKTRGQQVTLSCSPISGHRSVSWYQQTPGQGLQFLFEYFSETQRNKGNFPGRFSGRQFSNSRSEMNVSTLELGDSALYLCASSLAGLAGAQETQYFGPGTRLLVL.